This T cell receptor (beta chain) emerged from a study of CD4 T cell repertoires in COVID-19. Repertoires were generated with immunoSEQ multiplex PCR, while TCRdb's copy carries only in-frame clones and drops some. The data show approximately 75,000 clones, with roughly 85% seen just once and about 0.61% held by the top ten. Germline CDR1 is SGHRS and CDR2 is YFSETQ. Trimming at V came to 0 bases and at J to 4 bases, leaving 6 bases not matched to a gene. The CDR3 is made up of 16 amino acids. Sequencing was done directly on freshly isolated, uncultured memory T cells. This sequence originates from a human donor who had COVID-19. Sequencing was performed on CD4+ T cells from peripheral blood, taken after recovery from COVID-19. The rearrangement links TRBV5-1 to TRBJ2-1, with TRBD2 matching over 8 bases. The CDR3 protein is CASSLVSGGYYNEQFF. CDR3 bases: TGCGCCAGCAGCTTGGTATCGGGGGGGTATTACAATGAGCAGTTCTTC. Full variable domain (rest looked up from reference TRBV5-1 and TRBJ2-1): KAGVTQTPRYLIKTRGQQVTLSCSPISGHRSVSWYQQTPGQGLQFLFEYFSETQRNKGNFPGRFSGRQFSNSRSEMNVSTLELGDSALYLCASSLVSGGYYNEQFFGPGTRLTVL.